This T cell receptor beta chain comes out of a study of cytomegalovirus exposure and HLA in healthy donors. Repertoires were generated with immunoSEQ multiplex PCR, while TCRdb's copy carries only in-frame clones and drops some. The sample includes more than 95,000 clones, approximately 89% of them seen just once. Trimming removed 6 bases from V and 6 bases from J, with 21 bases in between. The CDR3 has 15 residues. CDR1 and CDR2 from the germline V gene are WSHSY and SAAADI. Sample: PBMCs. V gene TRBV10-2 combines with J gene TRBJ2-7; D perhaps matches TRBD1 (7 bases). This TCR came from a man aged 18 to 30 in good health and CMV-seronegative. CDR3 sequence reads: CASRPGGRLRGEQYF. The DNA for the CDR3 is TGCGCCAGCAGGCCAGGGGGGCGCCTCAGGGGCGAGCAGTACTTC.